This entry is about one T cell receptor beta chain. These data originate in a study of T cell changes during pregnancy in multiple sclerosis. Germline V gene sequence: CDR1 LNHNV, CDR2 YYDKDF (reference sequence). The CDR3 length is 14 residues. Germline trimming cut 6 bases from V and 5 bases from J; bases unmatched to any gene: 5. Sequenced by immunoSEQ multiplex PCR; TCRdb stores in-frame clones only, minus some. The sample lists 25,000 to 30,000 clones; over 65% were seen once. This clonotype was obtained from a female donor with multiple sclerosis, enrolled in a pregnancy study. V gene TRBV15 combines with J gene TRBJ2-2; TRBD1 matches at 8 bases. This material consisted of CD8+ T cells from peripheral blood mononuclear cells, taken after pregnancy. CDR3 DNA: TGTGCCACCAGAGGACAGGGTGAGACCGGGGAGCTGTTTTTT. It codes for CATRGQGETGELFF.